The 31 T cell receptor beta chains listed next were all sequenced from one sample in a study of ipilimumab plus nivolumab after autologous stem cell transplantation. Measured with immunoSEQ multiplex PCR; TCRdb has only the in-frame clones, and not every one. The sample records 15,000 to 20,000 clones, around 68% being singletons. The starting material was PBMCs, obtained in a trial of ipilimumab plus nivolumab as post-transplant consolidation. These receptors all come from a male donor with diffuse large B-cell lymphoma.

The chain is built from TRBV18 and TRBJ2-1, with TRBD2 matching over 9 bases. After removal of 4 bases from V and 5 bases from J, the junction contained 6 bases not matched to a gene. The CDR3 has 15 residues. The germline V gene has CDR1 KGHSH and CDR2 LQKENI. The CDR3 loop is CASSRSGRGNNEQFF. CDR3 sequence (DNA): TGTGCCAGCTCACGTAGCGGGAGAGGTAACAATGAGCAGTTCTTC.

This chain uses TRBV6-5 with TRBJ1-6; possible D gene TRBD1, 6 bases. Germline CDR1 is MNHEY and CDR2 is SVGAGI. V lost 8 bases, J lost 9 bases, and 17 bases lay in between. This CDR3 region has 14 residues. CDR3: CASQRGQGGSPLHF. The CDR3 region has the DNA TGTGCCAGCCAAAGGGGACAAGGCGGTTCACCCCTCCACTTT.

This clone has only a few counts. DNA of the CDR3: TGTGCCAGCAGGATAACAGGGACCCCGAAGATCTACGAGCAGTACTTC. Translated: CASRITGTPKIYEQYF. The rearrangement links TRBV27 to TRBJ2-7; D perhaps matches TRBD1 (6 bases). The CDR3 consists of 16 residues. The V gene lost 6 bases and the J gene lost 3 bases, with 21 bases spanning the gap. Germline V gene data show CDR1 as MNHEY and CDR2 as SMNVEV (reference sequence).

Here the CDR3 reads CSASGTGGGYTF. CDR3 bases: TGCAGCGCTTCCGGGACAGGGGGCGGCTACACCTTC. The V gene is TRBV29-1, the J gene TRBJ1-2, with 12 nucleotides matching TRBD1. V gave up 7 bases and J gave up 8 bases; unmatched junction bases: 5. The germline V gene has CDR1 SQVTM and CDR2 ANQGSEA. The CDR3 is 12 residues long.

This clone was seen a few times. V usage is TRBV19 and J usage is TRBJ1-1; 8 nucleotides match TRBD1. Germline V gene data show CDR1 as LNHDA and CDR2 as SQIVND (reference sequence). This CDR3 has 14 amino acids. The junction had 7 bases not matched to a gene; V was cut back by 6 bases and J by 4 bases. CDR3 DNA sequence: TGTGCCAGTAGAACCCAGGGGGCTTCCACTGAAGCTTTCTTT. This translates into CASRTQGASTEAFF.

The chain recombines TRBV27 with TRBJ2-5, with D perhaps TRBD2 (7 bases). V lost 7 bases and J lost 1, with 19 bases in between. This CDR3 comprises 16 residues. Germline V gene sequence: CDR1 MNHEY, CDR2 SMNVEV (reference sequence). CDR3 nucleotides: TGTGCCAGCACCCTCTCCGGCGGGGGCCGCCAAGAGACCCAGTACTTC. This sequence encodes CASTLSGGGRQETQYF.

The V and J genes are TRBV2 and TRBJ1-1; D is uncertain. This CDR3 is 15 amino acids long. In germline, CDR1 is SNHLY, CDR2 FYNNEI. Trimming left V 2 bases short and J 10 bases short, with 20 bases between. The CDR3 here is CASSERYDLVEGAFF. The CDR3 nucleotides are TGTGCCAGCAGTGAACGTTACGATCTGGTGGAGGGAGCTTTCTTT.

The chain joins TRBV5-6 to TRBJ1-2, with 9 bases lining up with TRBD1. This CDR3 has 15 residues. The junction had 8 bases not matched to a gene; V was cut back by 4 bases and J by 4 bases. The germline CDR1 and CDR2 sequences are SGHDT and YYEEEE. The CDR3 bases are TGTGCCAGCAGCCCCTGGACAGGGGACCGCTATGGCTACACCTTC. The encoded protein is CASSPWTGDRYGYTF.

The chain joins TRBV5-4 to TRBJ2-1; TRBD2 agrees at 8 bases. The CDR3 consists of 12 residues. Per germline, CDR1 SGHNT and CDR2 YYREEE (reference sequence). V dropped 3 bases and J dropped 10; count of bases not matched to a gene: 3. The CDR3 reads CASSSGGREQFF. DNA of the CDR3: TGTGCCAGCAGCTCTGGCGGGAGGGAGCAGTTCTTC.

The gene calls are TRBV14 and TRBJ2-3; 10 bases line up with TRBD2. The CDR3 consists of 18 residues. The germline gives CDR1 SGHDN, CDR2 FVKESK. CDR3 DNA: TGTGCAGCAGCCCCCATAGTGGAGCGGGAGGGCCGGGCAGATACGCAGTATTTT. This sequence encodes CAAAPIVEREGRADTQYF. The variable domain in full, with the rest retrieved from reference TRBV14 and TRBJ2-3, is EAGVTQFPSHSVIEKGQTVTLRCDPISGHDNLYWYRRVMGKEIKFLLHFVKESKQDESGMPNNRFLAERTGGTYSTLKVQPAELEDSGVYFCAAAPIVEREGRADTQYFGPGTRLTVL.

The gene calls are TRBV4-2 and TRBJ2-5; 7 bases fit TRBD1. Germline assignment: CDR1 LGHNA and CDR2 YNFKEQ. The CDR3 loop spans 16 amino acids. Trimming at V came to 0 bases and at J to 1 base, leaving 5 bases not matched to a gene. The CDR3 spells CASSQENPGGQETQYF. CDR3 in DNA: TGTGCCAGCAGCCAAGAAAATCCAGGGGGCCAAGAGACCCAGTACTTC.

This clone was seen once. The chain couples TRBV7-2 to TRBJ2-3; the D gene could be TRBD1 or TRBD2 (5 bases each). This CDR3 region has 13 residues. Per germline, CDR1 SGHTA and CDR2 FQGNSA. The germline V and J ends were trimmed by 5 bases and 4 bases, with 10 bases remaining between them. The DNA for the CDR3 is TGTGCCAGCAGCAACCGGGGCGCAGATACGCAGTATTTT. Translation: CASSNRGADTQYF.

The rearrangement joins TRBV15 to TRBJ2-7; D not resolved. CDR1 and CDR2 (germline): LNHNV, YYDKDF (reference sequence). The CDR3 loop spans 15 amino acids. V lost 0 bases to trimming and J lost 4 bases, with 13 bases between them. This chain's CDR3 is CATSRDRWASYEQYF. CDR3 in DNA: TGTGCCACCAGCAGAGATCGATGGGCTTCGTACGAGCAGTACTTC. Variable domain in full (rest from reference TRBV15 and TRBJ2-7): DAMVIQNPRYQVTQFGKPVTLSCSQTLNHNVMYWYQQKSSQAPKLLFHYYDKDFNNEADTPDNFQSRRPNTSFCFLDIRSPGLGDTAMYLCATSRDRWASYEQYFGPGTRLTVT.

CDR3 bases: TGTGCCAGCAGCGCCCCGTTTAGCGAACCCTACGAGCAGTACTTC. This translates into CASSAPFSEPYEQYF. The chain employs TRBV9 and TRBJ2-7; maybe TRBD2 (5 bases). Deletions cut 3 bases from V and 2 bases from J, with 15 bases between. Germline V lookup: CDR1 SGDLS, CDR2 YYNGEE. This CDR3 spans 15 amino acids. Based on the CDR3 plus reference TRBV9 and TRBJ2-7, the full variable domain is DSGVTQTPKHLITATGQRVTLRCSPRSGDLSVYWYQQSLDQGLQFLIQYYNGEERAKGNILERFSAQQFPDLHSELNLSSLELGDSALYFCASSAPFSEPYEQYFGPGTRLTVT.

This clone was picked up a small number of times. The chain has TRBV7-6 and TRBJ2-7; the match to TRBD1 covers 9 bases. Germline trimming cut 4 bases from V and 2 bases from J; bases unmatched to any gene: 6. Germline-derived CDR1 and CDR2 are SGHVS and FNYEAQ. This CDR3 comprises 15 residues. The CDR3 protein is CASSSGQGSTYEQYF. The CDR3, as DNA: TGTGCCAGCAGCTCAGGACAGGGGTCGACCTACGAGCAGTACTTC.

This clone showed up just a few times. V is TRBV27 and J is TRBJ2-1; D remains unclear. From germline, CDR1 is MNHEY and CDR2 SMNVEV (reference sequence). V was clipped by 5 bases and J by 2 bases, with 16 bases between them. The length of the CDR3 is 16 residues. CDR3 DNA sequence: TGTGCCAGCAGTACCCCCTACGACGCGACCTACAATGAGCAGTTCTTC. Amino acid sequence: CASSTPYDATYNEQFF.

This clone was seen a handful of times. The V call is TRBV2, the J call TRBJ1-4; D may be TRBD1 (5 bases). Germline V gives CDR1 SNHLY, CDR2 FYNNEI. The length of the CDR3 is 13 residues. Trimming cost V 9 bases and J 10 bases, with 18 bases left between them. The CDR3 DNA is TGTGCCAGTAATTTGGGGGGTACTGGAAAACTGTTTTTT. This codes for CASNLGGTGKLFF.

This chain joins TRBV18 and TRBJ2-2, with D possibly TRBD1 on 5 matching bases. The CDR3 is made up of 15 amino acids. V shed 3 bases and J shed 4 bases, with 12 bases lying between them. CDR1 KGHSH and CDR2 LQKENI come from the germline V gene. CDR3 nucleotides: TGTGCCAGCTCACCGGAACAGGACCCCACCGGGGAGCTGTTTTTT. Its translation is CASSPEQDPTGELFF.

J is TRBJ1-1 and V is TRBV15, with D hard to call. Germline V CDR1 and CDR2: LNHNV, YYDKDF (reference sequence). Trimming removed 0 bases at V and 7 bases at J, with 6 bases between. CDR3 length: 12 amino acids. The CDR3 loop is CATSRDGYEAFF. The CDR3 DNA reads as TGTGCCACCAGCAGAGACGGATATGAAGCTTTCTTT.

DNA of the CDR3: TGTGCCAGCAGCCAAGGGGACAGTGCCGGGACTAGCGGCTACGAGCAGTACTTC. Protein product: CASSQGDSAGTSGYEQYF. The chain is built from TRBV7-9 and TRBJ2-5; 11 bases line up with TRBD2. The DNA end is more similar to TRBJ2-7, so the J call may be wrong. The germline gives CDR1 SEHNR, CDR2 FQNEAQ (reference sequence). This CDR3 region has 18 residues.

This rearrangement joins TRBV9 to TRBJ2-5, with a tentative D call TRBD2 (6 bases). This CDR3 is 16 amino acids long. With 2 bases removed from V and 1 base from J, the gap between germline ends came to 15 bases. Germline loops: CDR1 SGDLS, CDR2 YYNGEE. In DNA, the CDR3 is TGTGCCAGCAGCGTCCAACCAGGGACTGTCCAAGAGACCCAGTACTTC. Protein: CASSVQPGTVQETQYF.

V gene TRBV18 combines with J gene TRBJ2-7; TRBD1 matches 9 bases. This CDR3 has 12 amino acids. Germline values: CDR1 KGHSH, CDR2 LQKENI. V dropped 4 bases and J dropped 12; count of bases not matched to a gene: 7. The CDR3 DNA follows: TGTGCCAGCTCACGGGACAGGGAACGAGCGTACTTC. It is translated as CASSRDRERAYF.

V and J are TRBV6-1 and TRBJ1-4; D remains unclear. CDR1 and CDR2 (germline): MNHNS, SASEGT. Trimming left V 6 bases short and J 4 bases short, with 6 bases between. CDR3 size: 12 residues. In nucleotides, the CDR3 is TGTGCCAGCAGGTGGGGTAATGAAAAACTGTTTTTT. Translating it yields CASRWGNEKLFF.

The genes are TRBV5-1 and TRBJ2-5; the D is unclear. V shed 0 bases and J shed 3 bases, with 6 bases lying between them. The CDR3 consists of 13 residues. From germline, CDR1 is SGHRS and CDR2 YFSETQ. CDR3 protein: CASSLASEETQYF. In DNA, the CDR3 is TGCGCCAGCAGCTTGGCCTCTGAAGAGACCCAGTACTTC.

J is TRBJ2-2 and V is TRBV19, with 14 positions matching TRBD2. The V segment lost 2 bases and the J segment 6 bases; nucleotides outside the gene matches: 5. Germline V CDR1 and CDR2: LNHDA, SQIVND (reference sequence). The CDR3 extends over 17 amino acids. The CDR3 sequence: CASSILGLAGVAGELFF. The CDR3, as DNA: TGTGCCAGTAGTATACTGGGACTAGCGGGAGTAGCCGGGGAGCTGTTTTTT.

This clone has just a few counts. The chain couples TRBV5-6 to TRBJ2-2; weak D call: TRBD2 (6 bases). Germline CDR1 reads SGHDT; CDR2 reads YYEEEE. V lost 7 bases to trimming and J lost 0 bases, with 16 bases between them. CDR3 size: 16 residues. The CDR3, as DNA: TGTGCCAGCGTTCTATCGGGGGAGCCGAACACCGGGGAGCTGTTTTTT. This gives the protein CASVLSGEPNTGELFF.

V is TRBV1 and J is TRBJ2-3; the table's D call, TRBD2, was not checked against the DNA. TRBV1 represents a pseudogene. This CDR3 region has 15 residues. In nucleotides, the CDR3 is TGCACCAGCACCTCGAGGGAGGGTCGGGGAGATACGCAGTATTTT. Its translation is CTSTSREGRGDTQYF.

The J gene is TRBJ1-3, the V gene TRBV19, with D hard to call. CDR1 is LNHDA and CDR2 is SQIVND in the germline V gene (reference sequence). The CDR3 totals 14 residues. V gave up 7 bases and J gave up 0 bases, with 10 bases separating them. The CDR3 sequence is CASKRESSGNTIYF. The CDR3 coding sequence is TGTGCCAGTAAAAGGGAGAGCTCTGGAAACACCATATATTTT.

This clone came up a few times. The chain recombines TRBV7-6 with TRBJ1-5; D might be TRBD1 (6 bases). The germline gives CDR1 SGHVS, CDR2 FNYEAQ. V was clipped by 5 bases and J by 0 bases, with 11 bases between them. CDR3 size: 15 residues. The CDR3: CASSLDSDSNQPQHF. The CDR3 bases are TGTGCCAGCAGCCTGGACAGTGATAGCAATCAGCCCCAGCATTTT.

The sample holds a few counts of this clone. V usage is TRBV5-8 and J usage is TRBJ1-5; 10 bases are shared with TRBD1. Germline loops: CDR1 SGHTS, CDR2 YDEGEE. V gave up 3 bases and J gave up 7 bases; unmatched junction bases: 4. The CDR3 has 14 residues. CDR3 coding DNA: TGTGCCAGCAGCTGGACAGGGGGGGGACAGCCCCAGCATTTT. Its protein is CASSWTGGGQPQHF.

This rearrangement joins TRBV5-6 to TRBJ2-7; D gene ambiguous. Germline V gene lookup returns CDR1 SGHDT and CDR2 YYEEEE. The V end lost 4 bases, the J end lost 3 bases, and 11 bases lay between the germline ends. This CDR3 is built from 13 residues. CDR3 sequence reads: CASSGFQNYEQYF. The CDR3 DNA is TGTGCCAGCAGCGGGTTCCAGAACTACGAGCAGTACTTC. Together with reference TRBV5-6 and TRBJ2-7, the CDR3 gives the full variable domain: DAGVTQSPTHLIKTRGQQVTLRCSPKSGHDTVSWYQQALGQGPQFIFQYYEEEERQRGNFPDRFSGHQFPNYSSELNVNALLLGDSALYLCASSGFQNYEQYFGPGTRLTVT.